This T cell receptor beta chain was identified in a study of blood T cell repertoires in COVID-19. This CDR3 comprises 15 residues. Germline values: CDR1 SGHNT, CDR2 YENEEA. Trimming took 3 bases from V and 6 from J; bases not matched to a gene: 6. The data were produced by immunoSEQ multiplex PCR, yet TCRdb's version contains in-frame clones alone and is incomplete. Of 300,000 to 350,000 clones in the sample, approximately 90% were seen once. The TCR comes from a woman between 18 and 30 years old who had recovered from COVID-19. V and J are TRBV11-3 and TRBJ2-1; 9 nucleotides agree with TRBD2. Sequenced material: peripheral blood. CDR3 loop: CASSFGLAGVNEQFF. The CDR3, as DNA: TGTGCCAGCAGCTTTGGGTTAGCGGGGGTCAATGAGCAGTTCTTC.